This T cell receptor (beta chain) was profiled in a study of CD8+CD57+ T cells in acquired aplastic anemia. This CDR3 has 14 amino acids. With 6 bases removed from V and 2 bases from J, the gap between germline ends came to 16 bases. Looked up from germline, CDR1 is DFQATT and CDR2 is SNEGSKA (reference sequence). This clonotype has only a few counts. As yet, its antigen is unknown. Genomic DNA served as template for TCR beta VDJ and CDR3 profiling. TCRdb processed the reads anew with MiXCR; each CDR3 protein has one entry. The sample has around 430,000 distinct CDR3 sequences, around 30% seen once. Previously, flow cytometry had revealed CD8+CD57+ cell expansion in the patients chosen for sequencing. The study's findings and limits: Shared by patients and controls, approximately 28 CD8+ CDR3s were abundant in patients.

The sequencing input was sorted CD4+, CD8+, or CD8+CD57+ T cells (not recorded which) from PBMCs. The sequence was collected from a human donor with aplastic anemia. This chain links TRBV20-1 with TRBJ2-5, with D possibly matching TRBD2 (6 bases). For the CDR3, the DNA is TGCAGTGCCCCGTTAATAGCGGTACAAGAGACCCAGTACTTC. It translates to CSAPLIAVQETQYF.